The source of this TCR beta chain is a study of blood T cells in healthy people across ages (dated by TCRdb to the mid-2010s). The study in broad terms: Template switching captured roughly one uniquely barcoded TCR beta cDNA molecule per two T cells in model experiments. Using deep sequencing normalized with unique cDNA molecular identifiers, the study measured how TCR beta repertoire diversity changes with age. The donors were divided into four age groups: young (average around 17 years), middle-aged (about 40), aged (roughly 60) and long-lived (roughly 88). To avoid experimental bias, donors of different ages were spread randomly across the sequencing lanes. Using the same blood draw, the study looked at two additional independent replicas of 1 million unique cDNA reads for two donors, one aged 18 to 30 and the other aged 80 or older.

The research as a whole found: The percentage of naive T cells measured by flow cytometry correlated strongly with observed TCR beta diversity. Compared with the aged group, the long-lived group had more naive CD4+ T cells, fewer expanded clones and increased TCR diversity, suggesting age selection. As age increased, observed TCR beta diversity per million T cells dropped in a roughly linear way, and a significant reduction was already evident by age about 40. Estimates of total diversity based on one million sequenced T cells were regarded as lower bounds and as underestimates. Because the CMV infection status of the donors was unknown, age-related changes in expanded clonotypes may potentially have been confounded. Since profiling was done on bulk unsorted PBMCs, naive and antigen-experienced compartments could not be conclusively compared.

The donors were around 39 Caucasian individuals from Russia, aged roughly 6 to 90 years, who were systemically healthy. Approximately 10 milliliters of peripheral blood were collected from each donor into EDTA-treated Vacutainer tubes. Ficoll-Paque density-gradient centrifugation was used to isolate PBMCs, with at least 6.5 million per sample. Trizol reagent was used to extract total RNA from the PBMCs, yielding at least 5 micrograms per sample. For every donor, flow cytometry on a PBMC aliquot measured the percentage of naive CD45RAhigh/CD27high T cells. Library generation was performed with 5' RACE. Sequenced using an Illumina HiSeq 2500. A second PCR of roughly 7 to 11 cycles was performed with a sample-barcoded 5' primer and a J-beta primer mix. A template-switch 5' adaptor carrying 12 random nucleotides introduced a unique molecular identifier onto each TCR beta cDNA molecule. At least 2.5 million CDR3-containing paired-end reads were obtained from each sample. The Mint cDNA synthesis kit, primed by a TRBC-specific oligonucleotide, was used to synthesize first-strand cDNA from all RNA. Following uracil-DNA glycosylase treatment, a first 18-cycle PCR with universal primers M1SS and BC2_uni_R was performed on all cDNA. In the source study's methods: Normalization of each sample was performed by random selection of 1 million high-quality reads, each carrying a distinct molecular identifier. Reads with shared molecular identifiers were discarded instead of being binned into consensus sequences. MiTCR, run with a Q25 quality threshold and the strictest error-elimination algorithm, handled CDR3 identification, clonotype clustering and error correction. Lower-bound total TCR beta diversity was estimated with a nonparametric unseen species model using Euler transformation. TCRdb ran its own pipeline on the public reads, namely fastp trimming at Q25 and MiXCR clone calling, and kept in-frame beta chains. Here each entry gathers all rows of one CDR3 protein and keeps the most common genes and DNA. None of the V and J calls come from the authors' own analysis; TCRdb made them. The sample includes around 1,100,000 distinct CDR3 sequences, with less than 45% observed a single time. The ten biggest clones cover 13% of the sample.

This clonotype was observed a few times. Its antigen is unknown. Base quality data are lacking; no much larger clone is found one base away. This clonotype was obtained from a man in his late teens or twenties in good health. Sequencing was performed on blood.

The CDR3 reads as follows: CASSVGGEAFF. DNA sequence: TGCGCCAGCAGTGTGGGGGGGGAAGCTTTCTTT. The rearrangement joined TRBV10-2 to TRBJ1-1; TRBD1 might be the D gene, on 5 matching bases. The CDR3 covers 11 residues, taking in both the cysteine and the phenylalanine. Left in the record is the CDR3 DNA by itself, 33 bases read in frame from the first base. As encoded in the germline V gene, CDR1 is WSHSY while CDR2 is SAAADI. V loses 4 bases of germline sequence and J loses 8 bases, and the interval between the two ends is 8 bases.